Detailed here is one TCR beta chain. The data are from a study of blood T cell repertoires in COVID-19. The protocol was immunoSEQ multiplex PCR, while the TCRdb copy is restricted to in-frame clones and leaves out a portion. The sample lists around 300,000 clones, 88% occurring once. The sample taken for sequencing was PBMCs or T cells enriched from blood (not recorded which). The source is a woman aged 25-40 years who had recovered from COVID-19.

The CDR3 protein is CASTGCTTNEKLFF. The CDR3, as DNA: TGCGCCTCAACCGGTTGCACAACTAATGAAAAACTGTTTTTT. This sequence joins TRBV23-1 and TRBJ1-4, with unresolved D. TRBV23-1 is an open reading frame, and its role is uncertain. V dropped 11 bases and J dropped 0 bases, with 13 bases sitting between them. The CDR3 consists of 14 residues.